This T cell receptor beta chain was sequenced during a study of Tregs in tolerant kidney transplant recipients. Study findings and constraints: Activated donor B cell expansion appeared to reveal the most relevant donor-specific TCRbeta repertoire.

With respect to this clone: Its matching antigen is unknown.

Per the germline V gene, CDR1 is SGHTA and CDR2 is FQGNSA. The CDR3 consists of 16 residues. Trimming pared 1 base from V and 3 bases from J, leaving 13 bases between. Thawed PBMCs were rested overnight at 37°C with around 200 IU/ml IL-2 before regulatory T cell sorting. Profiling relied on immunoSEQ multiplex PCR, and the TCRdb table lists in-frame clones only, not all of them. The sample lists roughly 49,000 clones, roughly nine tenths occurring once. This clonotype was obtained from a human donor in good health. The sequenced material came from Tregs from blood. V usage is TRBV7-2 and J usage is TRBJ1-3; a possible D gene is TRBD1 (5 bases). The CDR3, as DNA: TGTGCCAGCAGCTTAGATGGCAGGGTTCATGGAAACACCATATATTTT. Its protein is CASSLDGRVHGNTIYF.